This is a list of T cell receptor beta chains from one sample in a study of cytomegalovirus exposure and HLA in healthy donors. Only in-frame clones appear in the TCRdb table, and some are missing; sequencing was by immunoSEQ multiplex PCR. The table records fewer than 110,000 clones, roughly 66% of them present only once. The sample consisted of PBMCs. The receptors come from a woman aged 50 to 65 in good health and CMV-seronegative. The CDR3 runs from the conserved cysteine through the conserved F or W. The D gene is left open where the match is weak. The listing skips clone size in some rows; elsewhere it reads once, few, many or a size class.

cdr3_aa d_call v_call clone_size j_call
CAINRGDSGNTIYF TRBD1 TRBV6-1 NA TRBJ1-3
CASTPRLAVTDTQYF TRBD2 TRBV6-6 few TRBJ2-3
CASSVGVNYGALEDTQYF NA TRBV9 NA TRBJ2-3
CASSEAPGGPTQYF TRBD2 TRBV6-1 NA TRBJ2-5
CASRQTGAYGYTF TRBD1 TRBV5-1 NA TRBJ1-2
CASSPLGGLNEQFF NA TRBV19 NA TRBJ2-1
CASRTSFNQPQHF NA TRBV6-1 NA TRBJ1-5
CASSPVAGGPGTQYF TRBD2 TRBV13 NA TRBJ2-5
CASSQSGDRRNTEAFF TRBD1 TRBV23-1 NA TRBJ1-1
CASSRLAGGETQYF TRBD2 TRBV6-5 NA TRBJ2-5
CASKETGSSGNTIYF TRBD1 TRBV19 NA TRBJ1-3
CASSPTEGNTIYF NA TRBV18 once TRBJ1-3
CSVASTLRSNSYEQYF NA TRBV29-1 once TRBJ2-7
CACYRGFGYTF TRBD1 TRBV30 NA TRBJ1-2
CASSDGVADTDTQYF NA TRBV6-4 once TRBJ2-3
CASSPARGGSYEQYF TRBD2 TRBV18 few TRBJ2-7
CASSVRGMDQETQYF NA TRBV9 NA TRBJ2-5
CASSEMAGTTQYF NA TRBV6-1 NA TRBJ2-5
CASSFADTGELFF NA TRBV7-3 NA TRBJ2-2
CASRIAGAGTGELFF TRBD2 TRBV27 NA TRBJ2-2
CASSLGQEETQYF NA TRBV5-1 NA TRBJ2-5
CASSWTGDNTEAFF TRBD1 TRBV5-1 NA TRBJ1-1
CASSGHGTGEETQYF TRBD1 TRBV10-2 NA TRBJ2-5
CASSSQTKPPYNEQFF NA TRBV5-8 few TRBJ2-1
CASSFTGSSDEQYF NA TRBV7-2 NA TRBJ2-5
CATSRDPTSGKLTDTQYF TRBD2 TRBV15 NA TRBJ2-3
CSVDRDSSTDTQYF NA TRBV29-1 NA TRBJ2-3
CASSLGDRGLITDTQYF TRBD1 TRBV7-2 few TRBJ2-3
CASGSGSEQFF TRBD2 TRBV19 few TRBJ2-1
CASSFGTGTYSNQPQHF TRBD1 TRBV18 NA TRBJ1-5